This TCR beta chain was obtained from a study of monozygotic twins with cystic fibrosis. Study-wide findings and caveats: Co-twins had the most similar V usage for 13 of 16 pairs, J for 8.

TCRdb keeps only in-frame clones here, not all; method: immunoSEQ multiplex PCR. The repertoire has under 30,000 clones, 90% of them found once; the top ten carry approximately 0.5%. Comment on this clone: The antigen is unknown.

The CDR3 has 14 residues. Trimming took 8 bases from V and 5 from J, leaving 18 bases between them. The germline V gene encodes CDR1 MNHEY and CDR2 SVGAGI. The sequence was obtained from a girl aged 2 to 9 with cystic fibrosis. V usage is TRBV6-5 and J usage is TRBJ1-1; D may be TRBD1 (5 bases). The sample taken for sequencing was blood. CDR3 loop: CASRSTQGGTEAFF. DNA for the CDR3: TGTGCCAGCCGAAGTACCCAGGGTGGGACTGAAGCTTTCTTT.